Following are 14 T cell receptor beta chains from one sample sequenced in a study of T cells after posttransplantation cyclophosphamide. Assay used: immunoSEQ multiplex PCR; TCRdb lists only in-frame clones, some missing. The table includes tens of thousands of clones, roughly nine tenths detected once. The specimen was PBMCs. Receptors originate from a woman between 50 and 59 years old in good health and a related stem cell transplant donor.

This rearrangement joins TRBV28 to TRBJ2-7; D not resolved. Looked up from germline, CDR1 is MDHEN and CDR2 is SYDVKM. Trimming took 7 bases from V and 0 from J, leaving 13 bases between them. The CDR3 runs to 14 residues. CDR3 coding DNA: TGTGCCAGCACCCGAGCTGGTTTCTCCTACGAGCAGTACTTC. Translating it yields CASTRAGFSYEQYF.

The chain recombines TRBV5-1 with TRBJ2-2; TRBD1 aligns across 10 bases. V gave up 4 bases and J gave up 1 base; unmatched junction bases: 4. Germline lookup yields CDR1 SGHRS and CDR2 YFSETQ. This CDR3 is 16 amino acids long. The DNA for the CDR3 is TGCGCCAGCAGCCCGGACAGGGGGTTGAACACCGGGGAGCTGTTTTTT. This codes for CASSPDRGLNTGELFF.

The V call is TRBV6-5, the J call TRBJ2-1, with 12 bases that match TRBD2. The CDR3 is made up of 14 amino acids. Germline values: CDR1 MNHEY, CDR2 SVGAGI. Trimming removed 5 bases from V and 9 bases from J; junction bases left unmatched: 5. CDR3 amino acids: CASSRLAGDFEQFF. CDR3 coding DNA: TGTGCCAGCAGTCGACTAGCGGGGGACTTTGAGCAGTTCTTC.

This clone came up once. The rearrangement joins TRBV19 to TRBJ2-1; 9 positions match TRBD2. The CDR3 length is 15 residues. Germline-derived CDR1 and CDR2 are LNHDA and SQIVND (reference sequence). With 3 bases clipped from V and 7 bases from J, the junction kept 7 bases outside the gene matches. This CDR3 is CASSIPSGVLNEQFF. As DNA, the CDR3 is TGTGCCAGTAGTATCCCTAGCGGGGTGTTGAATGAGCAGTTCTTC.

The CDR3 protein is CASSLSGGAYGYTF. The CDR3 bases are TGTGCCAGCAGCTTGTCGGGAGGGGCCTATGGCTACACCTTC. The chain carries TRBV5-6 and TRBJ1-2, with D perhaps matching TRBD1 (5 bases). The CDR3 spans 14 residues. Trimming pared 1 base from V and 4 bases from J, leaving 11 bases between. CDR1 and CDR2 (germline): SGHDT, YYEEEE.

The genes are TRBV28 and TRBJ1-1; TRBD1 matches 8 bases. This CDR3 contains 15 residues. Germline V gene lookup returns CDR1 MDHEN and CDR2 SYDVKM. V shed 5 bases and J 4 bases; nucleotides not matched to a gene: 9. The CDR3 loop is CASSPTTDRGTEAFF. The DNA for the CDR3 is TGTGCCAGCAGTCCAACAACTGACAGGGGCACTGAAGCTTTCTTT.

The gene calls are TRBV9 and TRBJ2-1; TRBD2 aligns across 11 bases. The germline CDR1 and CDR2 sequences are SGDLS and YYNGEE. V trimming: 0 bases; J trimming: 1 base; junction bases outside the gene matches: 3. This CDR3 has 17 amino acids. The CDR3 DNA follows: TGTGCCAGCAGCGTAGCTCCTAGCGGGGGGTCCTACAATGAGCAGTTCTTC. Residues: CASSVAPSGGSYNEQFF.

This clone was seen just once. V and J are TRBV28 and TRBJ2-7; 9 bases line up with TRBD1. Looked up from germline, CDR1 is MDHEN and CDR2 is SYDVKM. This CDR3 has 15 amino acids. The trim removed 6 bases at V and 6 bases at J, leaving 12 bases unmatched. The CDR3 loop reads CASRRPGQGITEQYF. The CDR3 bases are TGTGCCAGCAGGAGACCGGGACAGGGAATCACCGAGCAGTACTTC.

The rearrangement uses TRBV7-8 and TRBJ2-1; 8 nucleotides agree with TRBD1. V lost 5 bases and J lost 7; bases outside the gene matches: 4. CDR1 and CDR2 (germline): SGHVS, FQNEAQ. The CDR3 runs to 13 residues. Here the CDR3 reads CASSTDRGNEQFF. CDR3 DNA: TGTGCCAGCAGCACCGACAGGGGAAATGAGCAGTTCTTC.

The V gene is TRBV30, the J gene TRBJ2-5; 8 bases are a match to TRBD2. V lost 1 base, J lost 4 bases, and 8 bases stayed unmatched. Germline-derived CDR1 and CDR2 are GTSNPN and SVGIG (reference sequence). The CDR3 spans 15 residues. The CDR3, as DNA: TGTGCCTGGAGTGCCGGGACTAGAGGTCGAGAGACCCAGTACTTC. Translating gives CAWSAGTRGRETQYF. Looking up the rest from reference TRBV30 and TRBJ2-5 gives the full variable domain: SQTIHQWPATLVQPVGSPLSLECTVEGTSNPNLYWYRQAAGRGLQLLFYSVGIGQISSEVPQNLSASRPQDRQFILSSKKLLLSDSGFYLCAWSAGTRGRETQYFGPGTRLLVL.

Regarding this clone: The same CDR3 also results from other DNA sequences found in this sample. This chain uses TRBV4-1 with TRBJ1-1, with D unclear. The V end was cut by 4 bases, the J end by 11 bases, with 20 bases between. Germline-derived CDR1 and CDR2 are MGHRA and YSYEKL. This CDR3 has 14 amino acids. Written as DNA, the CDR3 is TGCGCCAGCAGCCTTCCGGGCACAGCGGGCGAGGCTTTCTTT. Protein sequence: CASSLPGTAGEAFF.

The rearrangement joins TRBV27 to TRBJ1-1; D might be TRBD1 (6 bases). Germline V gene lookup returns CDR1 MNHEY and CDR2 SMNVEV (reference sequence). V gave up 5 bases and J gave up 0 bases, with 16 bases separating them. The CDR3 spans 16 residues. The CDR3 DNA follows: TGTGCCAGCAGTCCTGGACAGTTCCTCATGAACACTGAAGCTTTCTTT. This encodes CASSPGQFLMNTEAFF.

The chain links TRBV11-1 to TRBJ2-5, with TRBD2 matching 7 bases. Germline trimming cut 5 bases from V and 0 bases from J; bases unmatched to any gene: 9. This CDR3 comprises 16 residues. From germline, CDR1 is SGHAT and CDR2 FQDESV (reference sequence). The CDR3 region is CASSPASGTYQETQYF. The CDR3 DNA follows: TGTGCCAGCAGCCCGGCTAGCGGCACGTACCAAGAGACCCAGTACTTC. The variable domain in full, completed from reference TRBV11-1 and TRBJ2-5, reads EAEVAQSPRYKITEKSQAVAFWCDPISGHATLYWYRQILGQGPELLVQFQDESVVDDSQLPKDRFSAERLKGVDSTLKIQPAELGDSAMYLCASSPASGTYQETQYFGPGTRLLVL.

The chain joins TRBV9 to TRBJ1-6; a weak D match, TRBD1 (5 bases). The germline gives CDR1 SGDLS, CDR2 YYNGEE. The CDR3 has 15 residues. Trimming shortened V by 1 base and J by 8 bases, and 13 bases separated the two germline ends. This chain's CDR3 is CASSVLGTLDSPLHF. In DNA, the CDR3 is TGTGCCAGCAGCGTACTTGGGACTCTTGATTCACCCCTCCACTTT. Looking up the rest from reference TRBV9 and TRBJ1-6 gives the full variable domain: DSGVTQTPKHLITATGQRVTLRCSPRSGDLSVYWYQQSLDQGLQFLIQYYNGEERAKGNILERFSAQQFPDLHSELNLSSLELGDSALYFCASSVLGTLDSPLHFGNGTRLTVT.